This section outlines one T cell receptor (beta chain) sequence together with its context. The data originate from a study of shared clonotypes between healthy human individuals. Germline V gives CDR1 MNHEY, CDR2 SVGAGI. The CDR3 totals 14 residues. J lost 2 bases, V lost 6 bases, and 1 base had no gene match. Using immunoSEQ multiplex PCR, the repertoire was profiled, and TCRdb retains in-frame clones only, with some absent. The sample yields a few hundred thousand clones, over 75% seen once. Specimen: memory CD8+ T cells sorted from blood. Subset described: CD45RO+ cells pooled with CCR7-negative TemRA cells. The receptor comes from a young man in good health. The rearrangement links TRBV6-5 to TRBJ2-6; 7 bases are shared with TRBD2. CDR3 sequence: CASSGLAGANVLTF. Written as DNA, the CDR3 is TGTGCCAGCAGCGGACTAGCTGGGGCCAACGTCCTGACTTTC.